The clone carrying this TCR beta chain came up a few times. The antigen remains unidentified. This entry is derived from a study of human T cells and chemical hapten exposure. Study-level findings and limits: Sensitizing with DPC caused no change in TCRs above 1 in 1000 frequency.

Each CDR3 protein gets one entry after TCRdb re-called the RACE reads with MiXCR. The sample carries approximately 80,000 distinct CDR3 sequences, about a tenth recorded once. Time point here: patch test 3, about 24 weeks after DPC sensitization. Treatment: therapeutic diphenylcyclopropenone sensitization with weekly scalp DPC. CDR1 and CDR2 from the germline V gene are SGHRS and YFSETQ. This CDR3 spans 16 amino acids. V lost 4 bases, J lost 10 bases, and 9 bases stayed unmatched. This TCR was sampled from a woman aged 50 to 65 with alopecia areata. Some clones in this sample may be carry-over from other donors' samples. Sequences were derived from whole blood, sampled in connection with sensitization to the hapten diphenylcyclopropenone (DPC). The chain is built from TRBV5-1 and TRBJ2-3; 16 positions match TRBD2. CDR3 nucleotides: TGCGCCAGCAGCGGAACCGGGACTAGCGGGAGGGCCGCGCAGTATTTT. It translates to CASSGTGTSGRAAQYF.